These T cell receptor beta chains were read from a single sample in a study of cytomegalovirus exposure and HLA in healthy donors. The protocol was immunoSEQ multiplex PCR, while the TCRdb copy is restricted to in-frame clones and leaves out a portion. Reported are 65,000 to 95,000 clones; the ten largest clones contain around 7.5%. Sequenced input: PBMCs. The receptors were sampled from a female donor in good health and CMV-seropositive. CDR3s include the opening cysteine and the closing phenylalanine or tryptophan. Each record gives: V gene, CDR3 length, D gene, J gene, CDR3 DNA, CDR3 protein. D genes are given only for firm matches.

TRBV28	12	TRBD1	TRBJ2-7	TGTGCCAGTCATGACAGGGTTAACGAGCAGTACTTC	CASHDRVNEQYF
TRBV5-1	15	TRBD2	TRBJ2-7	TGCGCCAGCAGCCCGGGACTAGCGGGAGTGGTCGAACAGTACTTC	CASSPGLAGVVEQYF
TRBV15	15	.	TRBJ1-1	TGTGCCACCAGCAGAGACCCGGGGTTGAACACTGAAGCTTTCTTT	CATSRDPGLNTEAFF
TRBV5-1	18	.	TRBJ1-1	TGCGCCAGCAGCTTGGAGGGGCAGGGGAGACGAGGGAACACTGAAGCTTTCTTT	CASSLEGQGRRGNTEAFF
TRBV4-3	17	TRBD2	TRBJ2-1	TGCGCCAGCAGCCAAGACCGGTTGCTAGCGGGAGATAATGAGCAGTTCTTC	CASSQDRLLAGDNEQFF
TRBV9	12	TRBD1	TRBJ1-1	TGTGCCAGCAGCGAGGGACAGGGGAAGGCTTTCTTT	CASSEGQGKAFF
TRBV15	13	.	TRBJ2-7	TGTGCCACCAGCAGAGGTAGGGGATACGAGCAGTACTTC	CATSRGRGYEQYF
TRBV6-6	14	TRBD1	TRBJ2-5	TGTGCCAGCAGTTACTCGGGACAGGCAGAGACCCAGTACTTC	CASSYSGQAETQYF
TRBV4-1	14	.	TRBJ2-7	TGCGCCAGCAGCCAAGCCCAACGGTCCTACGAGCAGTACTTC	CASSQAQRSYEQYF
TRBV9	13	.	TRBJ1-1	TGTGCCAGCAGCGAGGGGGTGGGCACTGAAGCTTTCTTT	CASSEGVGTEAFF
TRBV7-9	11	.	TRBJ2-1	TGTGCCAGCAGCCCGGACAGAGAGCAGTTCTTC	CASSPDREQFF
TRBV11-1	15	TRBD1	TRBJ2-1	TGTGCCAGCAGCACAGGACAGGGGGCGGTGTATGAGCAGTTCTTC	CASSTGQGAVYEQFF
TRBV6-5	15	.	TRBJ1-2	TGTGCCAGCAGTTACCGGGGATGGCGGCTCTATGGCTACACCTTC	CASSYRGWRLYGYTF
TRBV18	14	.	TRBJ2-1	TGTGCCAGCTCACCATCCGACAGTCACAATGAGCAGTTCTTC	CASSPSDSHNEQFF
TRBV30	14	.	TRBJ2-5	TGTGCCTGGACCTTGGGCAGGGGCCAAGAGACCCAGTACTTC	CAWTLGRGQETQYF
TRBV7-8	12	TRBD2	TRBJ2-1	TGTGCCAGCAGCTCGGGGGGGACTGAGTATTTCTTC	CASSSGGTEYFF
TRBV7-8	15	TRBD1	TRBJ1-2	TGTGCCAGCAGCGCTTTTTCAGGGGGCGTCTATGGCTACACCTTC	CASSAFSGGVYGYTF
TRBV9	14	.	TRBJ1-1	TGTGCCAGCAGCCCCCTAGGATCGAACACTGAAGCTTTCTTT	CASSPLGSNTEAFF
TRBV6-6	14	.	TRBJ1-3	TGTGCCAGCAATCAACAGGGCTCTGGAAACACCATATATTTT	CASNQQGSGNTIYF
TRBV18	16	.	TRBJ2-5	TGTGCCAGCTCACCAACGGGCGGGGTACCCCAAGAGACCCAGTACTTC	CASSPTGGVPQETQYF
TRBV19	13	.	TRBJ2-5	TGTGCCAGTAGTTCAACGGGTCCTCCGGCCCAGTACTTC	CASSSTGPPAQYF
TRBV7-8	12	.	TRBJ1-1	TGTGCCAGCAGCAGCCTCGACCGGGGAGCTTTCTTT	CASSSLDRGAFF
TRBV19	15	TRBD2	TRBJ2-7	TGTGCCAGTAGTGGCCGGGGACTAGCGGGAGGTGAGCAGTACTTC	CASSGRGLAGGEQYF
TRBV5-1	15	TRBD2	TRBJ2-7	TGCGCCAGCAGCTTGGAAAGGCGGGAGTCTGGGGAGCAGTACTTC	CASSLERRESGEQYF
TRBV4-3	13	.	TRBJ1-1	TGCGCCAGCAGCCAAGATGATCGGTCTGAAGCTTTCTTT	CASSQDDRSEAFF
TRBV19	15	TRBD1	TRBJ1-5	TGTGCCAGTACCAGCACAGGGGATGGCAATCAGCCCCAGCATTTT	CASTSTGDGNQPQHF
TRBV11-2	13	.	TRBJ2-5	TGTGCCAGCAGCTCCGGGAACCAAGAGACCCAGTACTTC	CASSSGNQETQYF
TRBV28	18	TRBD1	TRBJ2-5	TGTGCCAGCAGTCTCCACGAAACGACAGGGTCCGCGAGGGAGACCCAGTACTTC	CASSLHETTGSARETQYF
TRBV2	16	.	TRBJ1-6	TGTGCCAGCTTGTCCCAGGGACTTATTGGGAATTCACCCCTCCACTTT	CASLSQGLIGNSPLHF
TRBV28	15	TRBD1	TRBJ1-1	TGTGCCAGCAGTTCTCGGACAGGGGGCCCAACTGAAGCTTTCTTT	CASSSRTGGPTEAFF
TRBV30	15	.	TRBJ1-5	TGTGCCTGGAGGGCCCGCGGGGATAGCAATCAGCCCCAGCATTTT	CAWRARGDSNQPQHF
TRBV5-1	16	.	TRBJ1-1	TGCGCCAGCAGCTTGGGTCCAGGAGGAACAAACACTGAAGCTTTCTTT	CASSLGPGGTNTEAFF
TRBV27	15	TRBD1	TRBJ1-2	TGTGCCAGCAGTTTTCTCCAGGGGGCGGTTTATGGCTACACCTTC	CASSFLQGAVYGYTF
TRBV9	15	.	TRBJ2-1	TGTGCCAGCAGCCCCCAAGCTGTATCCTACAATGAGCAGTTCTTC	CASSPQAVSYNEQFF
TRBV4-3	17	TRBD2	TRBJ2-3	TGCGCCAGCAGCCAAGAGCCCAGCGGGAGCGTCACAGATACGCAGTATTTT	CASSQEPSGSVTDTQYF
TRBV13	12	.	TRBJ1-5	TGTGCCAGCAGCCAGACTAATCAGCCCCAGCATTTT	CASSQTNQPQHF
TRBV19	16	TRBD2	TRBJ2-1	TGTGCCAGTAGTAACCCACTAGCGGGGGGTTACAATGAGCAGTTCTTC	CASSNPLAGGYNEQFF
TRBV5-1	13	.	TRBJ2-5	TGCGCCAGCAGCTTAAGGGGTTTAGAGACCCAGTACTTC	CASSLRGLETQYF
TRBV30	13	.	TRBJ1-1	TGTGCCTGGAGAAAAGCTCGGGGCACTGAAGCTTTCTTT	CAWRKARGTEAFF
TRBV7-2	16	.	TRBJ2-7	TGTGCCAGCAGCTTATCCCCAGGGGTGAGCTCCTACGAGCAGTACTTC	CASSLSPGVSSYEQYF
TRBV6-5	15	.	TRBJ2-1	TGTGCCAGCAGTACGACTCCTAGCTCCTACAATGAGCAGTTCTTC	CASSTTPSSYNEQFF
TRBV7-8	16	.	TRBJ1-5	TGTGCCAGCAGCTTAACGGGACACAATAGCAATCAGCCCCAGCATTTT	CASSLTGHNSNQPQHF
TRBV28	15	TRBD1	TRBJ2-1	TGTGCCAGCAGTTTCCCAGGGGGCTCCTACAATGAGCAGTTCTTC	CASSFPGGSYNEQFF
TRBV6-6	12	.	TRBJ2-7	TGTGCCAGCAGTCGACAGACCGCAGAGCAGTACTTC	CASSRQTAEQYF
TRBV28	16	TRBD1	TRBJ2-3	TGTGCCAGCAGTTTATCGTCAGGGGGTAGTATAGATACGCAGTATTTT	CASSLSSGGSIDTQYF
TRBV29-1	12	.	TRBJ1-1	TGCAGCGTACATCGACGGGGCACTGAAGCTTTCTTT	CSVHRRGTEAFF
TRBV9	14	TRBD1	TRBJ1-1	TGTGCCAGCAGCTCTTCGACAGGGGTCACTGAAGCTTTCTTT	CASSSSTGVTEAFF
TRBV2	12	.	TRBJ1-6	TGTGCCAGCGGACAGCATAATTCACCCCTCCACTTT	CASGQHNSPLHF
TRBV5-4	15	.	TRBJ1-2	TGTGCCAGCAGCTTGGAACCTAGACTTAGCTATGGCTACACCTTC	CASSLEPRLSYGYTF
TRBV9	14	TRBD1	TRBJ2-3	TGTGCCAGCAGCGCGGACAGGAGCACAGATACGCAGTATTTT	CASSADRSTDTQYF
TRBV5-1	15	.	TRBJ2-7	TGCGCCAGCAGCTTGATATCAGGGGGGTCCTACGAGCAGTACTTC	CASSLISGGSYEQYF
TRBV5-1	12	.	TRBJ2-1	TGCGCCAGCAGCTCTAGTGTCGATGAGCAGTTCTTC	CASSSSVDEQFF